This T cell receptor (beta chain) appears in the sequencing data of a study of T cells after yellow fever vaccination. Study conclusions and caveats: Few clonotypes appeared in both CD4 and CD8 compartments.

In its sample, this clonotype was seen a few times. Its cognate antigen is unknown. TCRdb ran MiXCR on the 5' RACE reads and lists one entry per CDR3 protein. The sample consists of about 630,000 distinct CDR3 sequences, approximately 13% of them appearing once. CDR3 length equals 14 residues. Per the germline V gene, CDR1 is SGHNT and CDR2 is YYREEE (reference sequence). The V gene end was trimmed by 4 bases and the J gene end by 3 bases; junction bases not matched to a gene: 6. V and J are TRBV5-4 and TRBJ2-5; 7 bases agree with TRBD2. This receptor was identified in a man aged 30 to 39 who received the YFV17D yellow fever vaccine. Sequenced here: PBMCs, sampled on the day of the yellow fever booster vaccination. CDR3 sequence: CASSPGGGEETQYF. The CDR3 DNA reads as TGTGCCAGCAGCCCTGGGGGGGGAGAAGAGACCCAGTACTTC.